The 5 T cell receptor beta chains reported below all come from one sample, sequenced in a study of response to subunit inactivated influenza vaccine. TCRdb re-derived calls from the RT-PCR reads in MiXCR, one entry per CDR3 protein. The sample lists 490,000 or so distinct CDR3 sequences; 7.6% were seen once. This specimen consisted of PBMCs from blood, obtained around 25 months after vaccination. The receptor set was obtained from a man aged 45 to 70 who received an inactivated influenza vaccine.

Many counts were recorded for this clonotype. V and J are TRBV7-9 and TRBJ2-7, with 9 bases fitting TRBD2. This CDR3 has 14 residues. Trimming at V came to 3 bases and at J to 4 bases, leaving 4 bases not matched to a gene. Per the germline V gene, CDR1 is SEHNR and CDR2 is FQNEAQ (reference sequence). The CDR3 nucleotides are TGTGCCAGCAGCTTTTTTAGCGGGAGTTACGAGCAGTACTTC. It encodes CASSFFSGSYEQYF.

This clonotype was recorded only once. This may come from a read error, since a much larger clone is one base off. The V gene is TRBV6-2 or TRBV6-3, the J gene TRBJ2-1, with TRBD2 matching 12 bases. This CDR3 comprises 15 residues. The germline V gene encodes CDR1 MNHEY and CDR2 SVGEGT. CDR3 coding DNA: TGTCCCAGCAGAACTACTAGCGGGGGGTACAATGAGCAGTTCTTC. It specifies CPSRTTSGGYNEQFF.

This clonotype was recorded at least ten times. V usage is TRBV28 and J usage is TRBJ1-2, with D perhaps TRBD1 (6 bases). CDR1 is MDHEN and CDR2 is SYDVKM in the germline V gene. V lost 8 bases to trimming and J lost 5 bases, with 21 bases between them. CDR3 size: 15 residues. CDR3 loop: CASVAPRTALYGYTF. The DNA of the CDR3 is TGTGCCAGCGTCGCGCCCCGGACAGCTCTATATGGCTACACCTTC.

This clonotype has more than one count but fewer than ten. The rearrangement links TRBV3-1 to TRBJ2-5; D gene uncertain. V was pared by 4 bases and J by 0 bases, with 9 bases between. The CDR3 length is 14 residues. Per germline, CDR1 LGHDT and CDR2 YNNKEL (reference sequence). The CDR3, as DNA: TGTGCCAGCAGCCGCCCCATGGACCAAGAGACCCAGTACTTC. This codes for CASSRPMDQETQYF.

This clonotype was recorded a few times. J is TRBJ2-1 and V is TRBV6-5; 7 bases align to TRBD2. The CDR3 covers 15 residues. Germline assignment: CDR1 MNHEY and CDR2 SVGAGI. Trimming took 4 bases from V and 1 from J; bases not matched to a gene: 4. The CDR3 spells CASSLGEGSYNEQFF. The CDR3 DNA follows: TGTGCCAGCAGTTTAGGGGAGGGGTCCTACAATGAGCAGTTCTTC.